The clone carrying this T cell receptor (beta chain) was detected only once. The antigen is undetermined. The CDR3 totals 12 residues. CDR1 KGHSH and CDR2 LQKENI come from the germline V gene. V was clipped by 6 bases and J by 7 bases, with 13 bases between them. The sample originates from a study of regulatory dendritic cells for organ transplantation. For the study at large: Regulatory dendritic cells came from monocytes given vitamin D3 and IL-10. LPS was added to dendritic cell cultures on day 6.

Profiled with immunoSEQ multiplex PCR; TCRdb holds only in-frame clones, not every one. The data show more than 10,000 clones, about nine tenths seen once. Allogeneic regulatory or mature dendritic cells were co-cultured for 4 to 6 days with CFSE-labeled sorted T cells at 1:10. The study, taken as a whole, reports: Memory T cells were less diverse than naive, with memory CD8+ most oligoclonal.

This clonotype originated in a human donor in good health. This chain uses TRBV18 with TRBJ2-7; D gene uncertain. The specimen sequenced was naive CD8+ T cells from blood cultured with regulatory dendritic cells. This sample's subset: CD45RA+ naive T cells. This CDR3 is CASSEPDGEQYF. The CDR3 nucleotides are TGTGCCAGCTCGGAGCCCGACGGTGAGCAGTACTTC.